This T cell receptor (beta chain) was obtained from a study of Graves' ophthalmopathy and Graves' hyperthyroidism. Germline loops: CDR1 ENHRY, CDR2 SYGVKD. There are 15 residues in the CDR3. V was trimmed by 8 bases and J by 0 bases, leaving 13 bases between them. This clonotype was observed at least ten times. If patients had other autoimmune diseases, uncontrolled infections, pregnancy or lactation, they were excluded. From fresh peripheral blood, 8.5 to 10 ml in volume, the PBMCs were obtained. Scientists amplified the TCR beta CDR3 regions from RNA transcripts. The authors performed first-round RT-PCR with HTBI primers and then a second-round multiplex PCR. MiXCR, run by TCRdb on the multiplex PCR reads, gives a single entry per CDR3 protein. This sample yields some 400,000 distinct CDR3 sequences, of which about 18% are seen a single time; roughly 1.6% belongs to the top ten.

This chain links TRBV10-3 with TRBJ2-2; D could derive from TRBD1 or TRBD2 (5 bases each). This clonotype originated in a woman aged 18-29 years with Graves' ophthalmopathy. Sample: peripheral blood. The DNA for the CDR3 is TGTGCCATCGGGGGAGACAGCGCGAACACCGGGGAGCTGTTTTTT. This gives the protein CAIGGDSANTGELFF.